This T cell receptor beta chain was identified during a study of T cell responses to AZD1222 COVID-19 vaccine. Trimming shortened V by 4 bases and J by 1 base, and 7 bases separated the two germline ends. The germline gives CDR1 SGHTA, CDR2 FQGTGA. The CDR3 is 13 amino acids. The method was immunoSEQ multiplex PCR; TCRdb's version includes in-frame clones alone and lacks a portion of them. The sample consists of 30,000 to 35,000 clones, roughly 90% of them appearing once. This TCR was sampled from an adult who received the AZD1222 COVID-19 vaccine. The V call is TRBV7-3, the J call TRBJ1-1, with unresolved D. The source material was peripheral blood, sampled 28 days after the second AZD1222 dose. This CDR3 is CASSWEGNTEAFF. The CDR3 nucleotides are TGTGCCAGCAGCTGGGAGGGGAACACTGAAGCTTTCTTT.